This note documents a single T cell receptor (beta chain) sequence. The target of this receptor is not known. It has no much larger one-base neighbor in the sample; base qualities were not kept. TCRbeta CDR3 regions were amplified from genomic DNA by means of the immunoSEQ Assay, a bias-controlled multiplex PCR. The original pipeline was this. Nucleated cell counts per sample were estimated from amplification of reference gene primers within the assay. Sequence reads were collapsed and filtered to measure the absolute abundance of every unique TCRbeta CDR3 rearrangement. For each sample, productive Simpson clonality was calculated by taking the square root of Simpson's diversity index across productive rearrangements. The table comes from immuneACCESS by way of TCRdb, which keeps in-frame sequences with V and J called. Part of the clones is missing from these tables; in studies checked, under half for an unresolved V gene and the rest for unknown reasons. V, J and clone size were drawn from that table, and D and trimming were deduced from the DNA. This sample gives about 270,000 clones in total; roughly 91% of them show up just once. 1.5% to 2% of the sample is in the top ten clones.

Its CDR3 holds 15 amino acids, cysteine through phenylalanine. Here the CDR3 DNA is all that survives: 45 bases in frame from base 1. CDR1 MNHEY and CDR2 SMNVEV are derived from the germline V gene (reference sequence). V ends up 6 bases short and J 7 bases short, with an unmatched junction base count of 9. The record originates from a study of blood T cell repertoires in COVID-19 (dated by TCRdb to the early 2020s). For context, the study as a whole: Samples covering the acute and convalescent phases of COVID-19 were provided by collaborators in the United States, Italy and Spain. The material from the prospective study consisted of cDNA or gDNA derived from T cells, B-cell-depleted T cells, or PBMCs. The dataset comprised deeply sampled blood TCRbeta repertoires from subjects exposed to, actively infected with, or recovered from COVID-19. The repertoires were released in a freely available public database meant as a resource for research on the immune response to SARS-CoV-2. Samples came from the ongoing ImmuneRACE study (first 160 participants) plus 1,254 subjects from 6 global collaborators. Sample metadata almost always included a de-identified subject ID, COVID-19 status, age in years and sex. HLA class I and class II types, where available, came from metadata supplied by the sample provider rather than from assay-based typing. The paper as a whole reports these results and caveats: Clinical and demographic metadata were provided uncurated, with the amount varying by source and participant.

Enrolling through a virtual design, the prospective study's participants ranged in age from roughly 18 to 100 years and lived across roughly 23 United States geographic areas. To assign participants to cohorts, the prospective study relied on clinical history that participants themselves reported in a screening survey and a study questionnaire. For ImmuneRACE Cohort 3, a participant was defined as recovered based on two consecutive negative NP/OP PCR tests, clearance by a healthcare professional, or resolution of symptoms. In the prospective study, whole blood, serum and a nasopharyngeal or oropharyngeal swab were collected from each participant by mobile phlebotomists. Additional blood draws and questionnaires over an approximately two-month period could optionally be provided by prospective study participants. Prospective study blood samples were shipped either frozen or at room temperature before DNA extraction.

The chain links TRBV27 with TRBJ2-1, and 10 junction bases match TRBD1. Sequenced: PBMCs or T cells enriched from blood (not recorded which). This sequence was found in a woman aged 60-75 years who had recovered from COVID-19. The CDR3 protein: CASSLVGTGVNEQFF. The sequenced DNA: TGTGCCAGCAGCCTAGTTGGGACAGGGGTTAATGAGCAGTTCTTC.